Each of the 7 T cell receptor beta chains below was sequenced from the same sample in a study of graft-versus-host responses after intestinal transplantation. TCRdb keeps only in-frame clones here, not all; method: immunoSEQ multiplex PCR. The sample contains 90,000 to 150,000 clones, roughly 91% of which appear only once. Their recognized antigens are unknown. The sequences come from unstimulated CD4+ T cells sorted from spleen or lymph node cells, collected before intestinal transplant. The source of these receptors is a human donor who received an intestinal transplant.

The chain has TRBV2 and TRBJ2-1, with D possibly being TRBD2 (6 bases). The CDR3 is 11 amino acids. Trimming pared 4 bases from V and 9 bases from J, leaving 7 bases between. CDR1 and CDR2 from the germline V gene are SNHLY and FYNNEI. CDR3 nucleotide sequence: TGTGCCAGCAGTGGCGGGGCTGAGCAGTTCTTC. Protein sequence: CASSGGAEQFF.

This sequence joins TRBV21-1 and TRBJ1-5; the tabulated D call, TRBD1, remains unverified against the DNA. TRBV21-1 is noted as a pseudogene. The CDR3 totals 14 residues. This CDR3 is CASSNGQGSQPQHF. Here the CDR3 DNA reads TGTGCCAGCAGCAACGGACAGGGGTCTCAGCCCCAGCATTTT.

The genes are TRBV6-5 and TRBJ1-1; 8 bases match TRBD1. This CDR3 contains 14 residues. The V and J ends lost 6 bases and 3 bases, in that order; junction bases with no gene match: 6. Germline lookup yields CDR1 MNHEY and CDR2 SVGAGI. DNA of the CDR3: TGTGCCAGCAGGACCAACAGGGGGGACACTGAAGCTTTCTTT. It encodes CASRTNRGDTEAFF.

The chain joins TRBV5-1 to TRBJ2-7; TRBD2 matches at 8 bases. V shed 0 bases, J shed 4 bases, and the junction held 12 bases outside the gene matches. CDR3 length: 17 amino acids. Per the germline V gene, CDR1 is SGHRS and CDR2 is YFSETQ. This CDR3 reads CASSLAPLRTSPYEQYF. The CDR3 DNA follows: TGCGCCAGCAGCTTGGCCCCACTCCGGACTAGCCCATACGAGCAGTACTTC.

The chain recombines TRBV5-3 with TRBJ2-2; 8 positions agree with TRBD2. TRBV5-3 is placed among ORFs of uncertain function. V shed 4 bases and J 6 bases; nucleotides not matched to a gene: 14. The CDR3 consists of 17 residues. Here the CDR3 reads CARSSGTRRAGAGELFF. CDR3 in DNA: TGTGCCAGAAGCAGTGGGACTAGGCGGGCGGGCGCCGGGGAGCTGTTTTTT.

The V call is TRBV5-6, the J call TRBJ1-1, with D hard to call. Germline V gives CDR1 SGHDT, CDR2 YYEEEE. The V gene lost 0 bases and the J gene lost 0 bases, with 6 bases spanning the gap. The length of the CDR3 is 14 residues. The CDR3 reads CASSLGVLNTEAFF. The CDR3, as DNA: TGTGCCAGCAGCTTGGGGGTACTGAACACTGAAGCTTTCTTT.

The rearrangement joins TRBV27 to TRBJ2-1; D might be TRBD2 (6 bases). CDR1 and CDR2 from the germline V gene are MNHEY and SMNVEV (reference sequence). Trimming left V 6 bases short and J 8 bases short, with 20 bases between. The CDR3 contains 15 residues. CDR3 nucleotides: TGTGCCAGCAGAGGGACTGTGGGTCGTAACGATGAGCAGTTCTTC. Translation gives CASRGTVGRNDEQFF.